The clone carrying this TCR beta chain was seen at least ten times. Its specificity is unknown. The entry originates in a study of T-cell reconstitution after alpha-beta-depleted transplantation in children. Broader study findings: At one year after transplant, newly produced T cells mostly accounted for T-cell counts and diversity. Some patients' high day-60 TCRbeta diversity was attributed to recipient cells surviving conditioning.

CDR1 SQVTM and CDR2 ANQGSEA come from the germline V gene. Losses at the gene ends were 1 base for V and 7 bases for J; bases not matched to a gene: 6. The CDR3 loop spans 14 amino acids. Construction of the TCRbeta library involved unique molecular identifiers. From the PCR reads, TCRdb called clonotypes with MiXCR, one entry per CDR3 protein. Seen here are some 840,000 distinct CDR3 sequences, approximately 15% observed once, and the top ten hold around 4.5%. The chain employs TRBV29-1 and TRBJ2-2, with 7 bases fitting TRBD1. The material was PBMCs, mostly from graft donor cells, obtained 360 days after TCRalphabeta/CD19-depleted stem cell transplant. The sequence came from a male patient younger than 18 who had a stem cell transplant for acute lymphoblastic leukemia, so the T cells may come from the graft donor. In DNA, the CDR3 is TGCAGCGTTGAAGGAGACAGGGTTGGCGGGGAGCTGTTTTTT. Amino acid sequence: CSVEGDRVGGELFF.